A selection of T cell receptor beta chains follows, all from one sample in a study of Graves' ophthalmopathy and Graves' hyperthyroidism. TCRdb re-derived calls from the multiplex PCR reads in MiXCR, one entry per CDR3 protein. The sample holds some 1.1 million distinct CDR3 sequences, approximately 35% seen once. The sample taken for sequencing was peripheral blood or thyroid tissue (not recorded which). The source is an adult man with Graves' hyperthyroidism. Each CDR3 is given with its conserved first and last residue. The D gene is left open where the match is weak. Not every row has a clone size; where given, it reads once, few, many or a size class.

.	TRBJ1-3	15	.	TRBV2	CATRDKLFSGNTIYF	TGTGCCACCCGGGACAAGCTCTTTTCTGGAAACACCATATATTTT
.	TRBJ1-2	14	TRBD1	TRBV2	CASSLPTGDYGYTF	TGTGCCAGCAGCCTACCGACAGGGGACTATGGCTACACCTTC
once	TRBJ2-1	20	TRBD2	TRBV29-1	CSVEWDRGLAGGPLLQTQFF	TGCAGCGTCGAGTGGGACCGGGGACTAGCGGGGGGGCCCCTCCTCCAGACCCAGTTCTTC
many	TRBJ1-6	14	.	TRBV20-1	CPICSAIGDSPLHF	.
.	TRBJ1-2	13	TRBD1	TRBV29-1	CSAMTGGEGGYTF	TGCAGCGCGATGACAGGGGGTGAGGGTGGCTACACCTTC
many	TRBJ1-2	14	.	TRBV6-6	CASIPTAANYGYTF	TGTGCCAGCATTCCGACAGCCGCCAACTATGGCTACACCTTC
many	TRBJ2-7	12	.	TRBV12-3/TRBV12-4	CASRSGAAEQYF	TGTGCCAGCAGATCTGGAGCAGCCGAGCAGTACTTC
.	TRBJ1-5	15	.	TRBV7-2	CASSRREGPGWPQHF	TGTGCCAGCAGCCGGAGGGAGGGGCCTGGATGGCCCCAGCATTTT
.	TRBJ1-2	12	.	TRBV9	CASSSSGSGNTF	TGTGCCAGCAGCTCATCAGGGAGTGGCAACACCTTC
many	TRBJ2-7	10	.	TRBV20-1	CSASPYEQYF	TGCAGTGCTTCCCCCTACGAGCAGTACTTC
few	TRBJ2-2	18	.	TRBV9	CASSVGPAPSGNTGELFF	TGTGCCAGCAGCGTAGGGCCAGCGCCAAGCGGAAACACCGGGGAGCTGTTTTTT
.	TRBJ2-2	17	.	TRBV19	CASSSSGEPTNTGELFF	TGTGCCAGTAGTTCCTCGGGGGAGCCTACGAACACCGGGGAGCTGTTTTTT
many	TRBJ2-7	12	.	TRBV20-1	CSARVEGYEQYF	TGCAGTGCTAGAGTCGAGGGCTACGAGCAGTACTTC
few	TRBJ2-5	15	.	TRBV7-2	CASSLVAGPGETQYF	TGTGCCAGCAGCTTAGTAGCAGGGCCAGGGGAGACCCAGTACTTC
many	TRBJ2-7	15	TRBD2	TRBV19	CASSPPGTSGYEQYF	TGTGCCAGTAGTCCGCCAGGGACTAGCGGCTACGAGCAGTACTTC
.	TRBJ2-7	12	TRBD1	TRBV2	CASVGQGYEQYF	TGTGCCAGCGTTGGACAGGGCTACGAGCAGTACTTC
few	TRBJ2-7	18	TRBD2	TRBV28	CASTRRTSGSGGSYEQYF	TGTGCCAGCACCAGGCGGACTAGCGGGAGCGGGGGTAGCTACGAGCAGTACTTC
.	TRBJ1-3	14	TRBD1	TRBV20-1	CSASGTGGANTLYF	TGCAGTGCTAGTGGGACAGGGGGCGCGAACACCTTATATTTT
few	TRBJ1-3	16	TRBD1	TRBV5-1	CASSRGQFYSGNTIYF	TGCGCCAGCAGCCGGGGACAGTTCTACTCTGGAAACACCATATATTTT
few	TRBJ1-3	15	TRBD1	TRBV12-3/TRBV12-4	CASRVQGGKGNTIYF	TGTGCCAGCAGGGTCCAGGGGGGGAAAGGAAACACCATATATTTT
.	TRBJ2-7	15	TRBD2	TRBV11-1	CASSKGTSGSYEQYF	TGTGCCAGCAGCAAAGGGACTAGCGGGAGCTACGAGCAGTACTTC
.	TRBJ2-7	16	TRBD1	TRBV14	CASSQDWGQGSYEQYF	TGTGCCAGCAGCCAAGATTGGGGACAGGGCTCCTACGAGCAGTACTTC
.	TRBJ1-1	15	.	TRBV18	CASSPLAISDTEAFF	TGTGCCAGCTCACCATTGGCGATATCGGACACTGAAGCTTTCTTT
.	TRBJ2-6	13	TRBD1	TRBV29-1	CSVEGTGTYVLTF	TGCAGCGTGGAGGGGACAGGGACCTACGTCCTGACTTTC
.	TRBJ1-2	13	.	TRBV25-1	CASSLEWDRGYTF	TGTGCCAGCAGTTTAGAGTGGGACCGGGGCTACACCTTC
many	TRBJ1-6	16	.	TRBV6-5	CASSGDRVTYNSPLHF	TGTGCCAGCAGCGGAGACCGGGTCACCTATAATTCACCCCTCCACTTT
many	TRBJ1-2	15	.	TRBV9	CASSSGLGRNYGYTF	TGTGCCAGCAGCTCCGGGCTGGGACGGAACTATGGCTACACCTTC
few	TRBJ2-7	15	TRBD2	TRBV9	CASSHPSGSIYEQYF	TGTGCCAGCAGCCATCCTAGCGGGAGCATCTACGAGCAGTACTTC
.	TRBJ1-1	16	TRBD1	TRBV5-1	CASSKGTGYGDTEAFF	TGCGCCAGCAGCAAAGGGACAGGGTACGGGGACACTGAAGCTTTCTTT
.	TRBJ2-7	14	.	TRBV20-1	CSARDHPGRYEQYF	TGCAGTGCTAGAGATCACCCGGGCCGCTACGAGCAGTACTTC
.	TRBJ1-2	14	TRBD1	TRBV10-3	CAISRRQGVYGYTF	TGTGCCATCAGCCGAAGACAGGGTGTCTATGGCTACACCTTC
.	TRBJ2-6	15	.	TRBV6-6	CASSKDLGGANVLTF	TGTGCCAGCAGTAAGGACTTGGGTGGGGCCAACGTCCTGACTTTC
many	TRBJ2-5	17	TRBD2	TRBV2	CASSTEDFGGGETTQYF	TGTGCCAGCAGTACCGAGGACTTTGGCGGGGGGGAGACGACCCAGTACTTC
many	TRBJ2-2	13	.	TRBV7-7	CASSVTRGGELFF	TGTGCCAGCAGCGTAACTCGAGGGGGGGAGCTGTTTTTT
.	TRBJ2-7	15	TRBD1	TRBV7-9	CASSLVRQGKYEQYF	TGTGCCAGCAGCTTGGTGCGACAGGGGAAGTACGAGCAGTACTTC
many	TRBJ1-2	14	TRBD1	TRBV11-1	CASSPTTGSYGYTF	TGTGCCAGCAGCCCTACGACAGGGTCTTATGGCTACACCTTC
.	TRBJ2-7	13	.	TRBV20-1	CSANRDVSYEQYF	TGCAGTGCTAACCGGGACGTTTCCTACGAGCAGTACTTC
.	TRBJ2-2	16	.	TRBV10-3	CASSYLEDTYTGELFF	TGTGCCAGCAGTTACCTAGAGGACACCTACACCGGGGAGCTGTTTTTT
.	TRBJ2-7	14	TRBD2	TRBV20-1	CSASYSGLNYEQYF	TGCAGTGCTAGTTATTCGGGACTAAACTACGAGCAGTACTTC
few	TRBJ1-6	14	.	TRBV10-3	CASTPTRTNSPLHF	TGTGCCAGCACTCCAACACGAACTAATTCACCCCTCCACTTT
.	TRBJ1-2	16	TRBD1	TRBV4-1	CASSQGGTGRLEGYTF	TGCGCCAGCAGCCAAGGGGGGACAGGGAGGTTGGAAGGCTACACCTTC
once	TRBJ2-5	15	.	TRBV10-3	CARSLEVADQETQYF	TGTGCCCGCAGTTTGGAAGTAGCGGACCAAGAGACCCAGTACTTC
few	TRBJ1-2	14	TRBD1	TRBV7-8	CASRSGTGGDGYTF	TGTGCCAGCAGGTCTGGGACAGGGGGCGATGGCTACACCTTC
few	TRBJ2-2	14	TRBD1	TRBV7-8	CASSRGQINGELFF	TGTGCCAGCAGCCGGGGACAGATAAACGGGGAGCTGTTTTTT